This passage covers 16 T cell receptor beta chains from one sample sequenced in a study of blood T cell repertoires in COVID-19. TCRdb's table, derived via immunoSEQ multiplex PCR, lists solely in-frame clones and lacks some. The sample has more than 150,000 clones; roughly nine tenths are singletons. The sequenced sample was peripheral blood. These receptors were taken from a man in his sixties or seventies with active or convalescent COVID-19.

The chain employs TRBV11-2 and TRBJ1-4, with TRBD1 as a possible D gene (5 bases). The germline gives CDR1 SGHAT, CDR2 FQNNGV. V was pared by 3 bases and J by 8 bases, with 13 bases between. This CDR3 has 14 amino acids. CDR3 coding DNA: TGTGCCAGCAGCTTTACAGGCATCGGGGAAAAACTGTTTTTT. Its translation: CASSFTGIGEKLFF.

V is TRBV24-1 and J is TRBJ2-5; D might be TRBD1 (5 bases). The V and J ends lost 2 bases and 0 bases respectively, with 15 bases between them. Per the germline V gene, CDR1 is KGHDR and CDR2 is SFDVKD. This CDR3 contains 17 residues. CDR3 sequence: CATSDSGQAEYQETQYF. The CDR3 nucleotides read TGTGCCACCAGTGATTCAGGACAAGCAGAATACCAAGAGACCCAGTACTTC.

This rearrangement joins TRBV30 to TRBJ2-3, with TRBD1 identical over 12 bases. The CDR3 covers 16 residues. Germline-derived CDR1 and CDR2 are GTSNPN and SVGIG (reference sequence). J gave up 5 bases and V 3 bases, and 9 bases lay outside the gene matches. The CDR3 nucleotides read TGTGCCTGGAGCCCGGGACAGGGGGCGCTTATAGATACGCAGTATTTT. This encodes CAWSPGQGALIDTQYF.

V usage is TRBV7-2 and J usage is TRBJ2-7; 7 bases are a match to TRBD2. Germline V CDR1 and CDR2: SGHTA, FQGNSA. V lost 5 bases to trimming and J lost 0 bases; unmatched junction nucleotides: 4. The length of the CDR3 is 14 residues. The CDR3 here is CASSPRTSSYEQYF. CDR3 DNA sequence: TGTGCCAGCAGCCCTCGGACTAGCTCCTACGAGCAGTACTTC.

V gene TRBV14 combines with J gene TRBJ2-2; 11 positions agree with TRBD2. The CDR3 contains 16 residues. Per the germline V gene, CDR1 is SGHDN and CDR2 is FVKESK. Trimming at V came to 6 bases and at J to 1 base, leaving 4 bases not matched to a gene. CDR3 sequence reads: CASRQLAGGNTGELFF. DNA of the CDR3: TGTGCCAGCAGGCAGCTAGCGGGAGGGAACACCGGGGAGCTGTTTTTT.

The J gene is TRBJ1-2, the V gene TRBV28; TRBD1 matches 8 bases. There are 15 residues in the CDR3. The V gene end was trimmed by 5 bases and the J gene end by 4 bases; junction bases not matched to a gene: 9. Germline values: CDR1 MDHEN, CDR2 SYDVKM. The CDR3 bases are TGTGCCAGCAGTCAACCTCCGACAGGGGTCTATGGCTACACCTTC. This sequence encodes CASSQPPTGVYGYTF.

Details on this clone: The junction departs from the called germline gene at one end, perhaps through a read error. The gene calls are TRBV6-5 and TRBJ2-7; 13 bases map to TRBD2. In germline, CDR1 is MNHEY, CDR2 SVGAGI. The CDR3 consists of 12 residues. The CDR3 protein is CASRGLAGPVDF. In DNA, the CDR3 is TGTGCCAGCAGGGGACTAGCGGGACCTGTGGACTTC.

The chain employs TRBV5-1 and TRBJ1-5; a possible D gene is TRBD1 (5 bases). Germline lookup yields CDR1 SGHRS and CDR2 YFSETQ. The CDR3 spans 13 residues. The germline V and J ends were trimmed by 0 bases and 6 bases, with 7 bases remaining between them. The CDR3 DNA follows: TGCGCCAGCAGCTTGGAGGGGTCTCAGCCCCAGCATTTT. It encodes CASSLEGSQPQHF.

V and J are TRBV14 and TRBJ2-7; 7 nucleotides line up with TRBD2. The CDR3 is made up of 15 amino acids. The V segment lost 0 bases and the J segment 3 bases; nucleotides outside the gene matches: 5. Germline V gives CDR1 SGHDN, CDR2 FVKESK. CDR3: CASSQELAYGYEQYF. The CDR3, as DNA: TGTGCCAGCAGCCAAGAACTAGCGTACGGCTACGAGCAGTACTTC.

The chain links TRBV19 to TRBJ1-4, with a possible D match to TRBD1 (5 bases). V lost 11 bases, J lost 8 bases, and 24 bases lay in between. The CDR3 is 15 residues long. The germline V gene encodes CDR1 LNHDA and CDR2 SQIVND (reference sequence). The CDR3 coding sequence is TGTGCCGTAAGGGCCCCACGGGGGATGAGGGAAAAACTGTTTTTT. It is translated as CAVRAPRGMREKLFF.

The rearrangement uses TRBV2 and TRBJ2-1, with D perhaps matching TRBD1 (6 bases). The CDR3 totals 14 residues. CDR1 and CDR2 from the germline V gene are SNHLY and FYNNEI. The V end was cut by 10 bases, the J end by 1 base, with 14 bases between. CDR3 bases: TGTGCCACCAGAGGGACACCATCCTACAATGAGCAGTTCTTC. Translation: CATRGTPSYNEQFF. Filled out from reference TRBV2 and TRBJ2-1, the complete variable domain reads EPEVTQTPSHQVTQMGQEVILRCVPISNHLYFYWYRQILGQKVEFLVSFYNNEISEKSEIFDDQFSVERPDGSNFTLKIRSTKLEDSAMYFCATRGTPSYNEQFFGPGTRLTVL.

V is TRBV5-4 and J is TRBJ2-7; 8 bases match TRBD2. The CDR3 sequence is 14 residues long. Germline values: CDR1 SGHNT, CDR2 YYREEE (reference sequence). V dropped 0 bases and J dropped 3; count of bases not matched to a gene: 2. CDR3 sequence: CASSLDSGVYEQYF. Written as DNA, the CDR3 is TGTGCCAGCAGCTTGGATAGCGGGGTCTACGAGCAGTACTTC. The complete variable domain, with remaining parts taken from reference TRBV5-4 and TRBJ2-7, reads ETGVTQSPTHLIKTRGQQVTLRCSSQSGHNTVSWYQQALGQGPQFIFQYYREEENGRGNFPPRFSGLQFPNYSSELNVNALELDDSALYLCASSLDSGVYEQYFGPGTRLTVT.

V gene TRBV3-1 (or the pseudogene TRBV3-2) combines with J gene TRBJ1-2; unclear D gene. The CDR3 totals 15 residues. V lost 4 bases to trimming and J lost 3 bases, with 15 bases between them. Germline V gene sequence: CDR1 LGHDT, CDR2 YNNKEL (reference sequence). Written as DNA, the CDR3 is TGTGCCAGCAGCCTGAGCTTGGGCCTGGACTATGGCTACACCTTC. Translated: CASSLSLGLDYGYTF.

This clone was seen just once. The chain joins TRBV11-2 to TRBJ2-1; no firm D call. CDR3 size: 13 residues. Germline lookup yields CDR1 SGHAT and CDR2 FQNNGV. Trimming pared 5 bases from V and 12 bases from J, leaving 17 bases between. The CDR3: CASSTLAGVGQFF. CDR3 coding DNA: TGTGCCAGCAGCACCCTGGCCGGAGTTGGGCAGTTCTTC.

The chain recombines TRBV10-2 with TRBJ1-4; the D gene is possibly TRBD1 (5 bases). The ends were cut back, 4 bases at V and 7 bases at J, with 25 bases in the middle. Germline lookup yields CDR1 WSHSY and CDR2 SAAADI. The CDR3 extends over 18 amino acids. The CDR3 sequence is CASSGRRTGSSPVEKLFF. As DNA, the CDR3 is TGCGCCAGCAGTGGTCGTCGTACAGGTTCATCGCCTGTTGAAAAACTGTTTTTT.

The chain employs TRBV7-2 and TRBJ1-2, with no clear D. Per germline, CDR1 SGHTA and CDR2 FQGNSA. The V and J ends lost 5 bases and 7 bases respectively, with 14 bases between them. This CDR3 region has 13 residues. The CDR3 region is CASSRSTLGGYTF. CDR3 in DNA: TGTGCCAGCAGCCGATCGACACTCGGTGGCTACACCTTC. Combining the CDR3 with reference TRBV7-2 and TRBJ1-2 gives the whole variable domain GAGVSQSPSNKVTEKGKDVELRCDPISGHTALYWYRQSLGQGLEFLIYFQGNSAPDKSGLPSDRFSAERTGGSVSTLTIQRTQQEDSAVYLCASSRSTLGGYTFGSGTRLTVV.